The rows below give T cell receptor beta chains drawn from one sample of a study of HIV-infected patients and healthy controls. In TCRdb, the 5' RACE reads were re-called with MiXCR into one record per CDR3 protein. The sample shows fewer than 20,000 distinct CDR3 sequences, approximately 12% of them seen only once. Material: blood. The receptors stem from an adult in good health. Both conserved end residues are part of each CDR3. The D gene is left open where the match is weak. Clone size is not always given. Where it is, it says once, few, many or a class for expanded clones.

V	J	D	size	DNA	CDR3
TRBV7-2	TRBJ1-1	-	medium-sized	TGTGCCAGCAGCCCCCCGGGCGTGCCTGAAGCTTTCTTT	CASSPPGVPEAFF
TRBV5-1	TRBJ1-2	-	few	TGCGCCAGCAGCCGGACGGACAGACCAAACTATGGCTACACCTTC	CASSRTDRPNYGYTF
TRBV12-3/TRBV12-4	TRBJ2-2	TRBD2	-	TGTGCCAGCAGTTTAGGGCGGGGGGCTGAGACCGGGGAGCTGTTTTTT	CASSLGRGAETGELFF
TRBV30	TRBJ2-3	-	many	TGTGCCTGGAGTGTAAAAGTTTTAGATACGCAGTATTTT	CAWSVKVLDTQYF
TRBV18	TRBJ1-1	-	once	TGTGCCAGCTCACCCTCCCCAGGGAACACTGAAGCTTTCTTT	CASSPSPGNTEAFF
TRBV19	TRBJ1-5	-	-	TGTGCCAGTAATACCCCGGGGGTAGACCAGCCCCAGCATTTT	CASNTPGVDQPQHF
TRBV20-1	TRBJ2-7	-	many	TGCAGTGCTAGAGTGAGACATTCCTCCGACGAGCAGTACTTC	CSARVRHSSDEQYF
TRBV30	TRBJ1-2	-	few	TGTGCCTGGAATCCCATAGGGACCTATGGCTACACCTTC	CAWNPIGTYGYTF
TRBV6-5	TRBJ2-7	TRBD2	many	TGTGCCAGCAGTTACAGGGCCAGTAGCGGGGCGAAGGGGGAGTACTTC	CASSYRASSGAKGEYF
TRBV6-5	TRBJ2-5	-	-	TGTGCCAGCAGTTATCGTGGGGCGGGGATGGTAGAGACCCAGTACTTC	CASSYRGAGMVETQYF
TRBV7-2	TRBJ1-1	-	many	TGTGCCAGCAGCTTAGCGCGCAACACTGAAGCTTTCTTT	CASSLARNTEAFF
TRBV7-9	TRBJ2-3	-	many	TGTGCCAGCAGCTTAGCGCTAGGGCCCGGGGCAGATACGCAGTATTTT	CASSLALGPGADTQYF
TRBV12-5	TRBJ2-6	-	medium-sized	TGTGCTAGTGGTTTTAGGGTAGGTCAACAGGCTGGGGCCAACGTCCTGACTTTC	CASGFRVGQQAGANVLTF
TRBV12-3/TRBV12-4	TRBJ2-7	-	medium-sized	TGTGCCAGCAGTTTTTGGGGATCCCACGAGCAGTACTTC	CASSFWGSHEQYF
TRBV19	TRBJ2-5	-	-	TGTGCCAGTAGTAAAGGGATCCAAGAGACCCAGTACTTC	CASSKGIQETQYF
TRBV29-1	TRBJ2-7	TRBD1	many	TGCAGCGTGACGGACAGGGGAGGGAAGTACTTC	CSVTDRGGKYF
TRBV20-1	TRBJ1-1	-	many	TGCAGTGCTAATTCCTTGGTGAACACTGAAGCTTTCTTT	CSANSLVNTEAFF
TRBV2	TRBJ1-5	-	many	TGTGCCAGCAGTAAGACATATAGCAATCAGCCCCAGCATTTT	CASSKTYSNQPQHF
TRBV9	TRBJ1-2	-	many	TGTGCCAGCAGCTCTGTAGAAGACAGTCACTATGGCTACACCTTC	CASSSVEDSHYGYTF
TRBV6-2/TRBV6-3	TRBJ2-3	-	medium-sized	TGTGCCAGCAGTCCCCAGGGGTGGACGCAGTATTTT	CASSPQGWTQYF
TRBV11-2	TRBJ2-3	TRBD2	-	TGTGCCAGCAGCTCTGTGACTAGCGGGGGGGCCCTTACGCAGTATTTT	CASSSVTSGGALTQYF
TRBV6-6	TRBJ1-4	TRBD1	many	TGTGCCAGCAGTACCCGAGTGGCAGGGGGCGCTGAAAAACTGTTTTTT	CASSTRVAGGAEKLFF
TRBV5-1	TRBJ1-2	-	medium-sized	TGCGCCAGCAGCTTGGTCGGGGGGCGCGATGGCTACACCTTC	CASSLVGGRDGYTF
TRBV7-2	TRBJ2-5	TRBD2	many	TGTGCCAGCAGCTTAGGGGTCGGCGGGGGAACCCAAGAGACCCAGTACTTC	CASSLGVGGGTQETQYF
TRBV6-5	TRBJ1-1	-	medium-sized	TGTGCCAGCAGTTACTCTCGACGGGGTGAAGCTTTCTTT	CASSYSRRGEAFF
TRBV2	TRBJ1-1	-	-	TGTGCCAGCACGGGAGGGTGGTCAAGACTCACTGAAGCTTTCTTT	CASTGGWSRLTEAFF
TRBV7-2	TRBJ2-7	-	many	TGTGCCAGCAGCTTGGATCTCTGGCAGTACTTC	CASSLDLWQYF
TRBV7-9	TRBJ2-3	TRBD2	-	TGTGCCAGCAGCTTAGGGGTTCTAGCGGGGACTGGAGCAGATACGCAGTATTTT	CASSLGVLAGTGADTQYF
TRBV11-2	TRBJ1-3	-	few	TGTGCCAGCAGCCTAACACAAGGGGACACCATATATTTT	CASSLTQGDTIYF
TRBV3-1	TRBJ1-1	-	-	TGTGCCGGAGCTGGGGAGGAGAACACTGAAGCTTTCTTT	CAGAGEENTEAFF
TRBV6-5	TRBJ1-2	-	once	TGTGCCAGCAGTTACGGGTGGGGGGCGCCTAACTATGGCTACACCTTC	CASSYGWGAPNYGYTF
TRBV19	TRBJ2-7	TRBD2	many	TGTGCCAGTAGTTACAACTCGGGGACTACGACCTACGAGCAGTACTTC	CASSYNSGTTTYEQYF
TRBV7-7	TRBJ2-1	-	-	TGTGCTAGCTCCGGAGTATTGGGCGATGAGCAGTTCTTC	CASSGVLGDEQFF
TRBV19	TRBJ2-3	-	once	TGTGCCAGTAGTATTCGAGGGACCGGGGATACGCAGTATTTT	CASSIRGTGDTQYF
TRBV5-1	TRBJ2-1	TRBD2	many	TGCGCCAGCAGCTTGATGGCGGGGGAAGCTGGTGAGCAGTTCTTC	CASSLMAGEAGEQFF
TRBV7-9	TRBJ2-5	-	many	TGTGCCAGCAGCTCCCGAGGACAGTTGCAAGAGACCCAGTACTTC	CASSSRGQLQETQYF
TRBV6-5	TRBJ2-7	TRBD1	many	TGTGCCAGCAGTTACTCCCCACCGGGACAGTCCTACGAGCAGTACTTC	CASSYSPPGQSYEQYF
TRBV19	TRBJ1-2	-	-	TGTGCCAGTACCCAAACTAACTATGGCTACACCTTC	CASTQTNYGYTF
TRBV20-1	TRBJ1-1	-	few	TGCAGTGCTAGGGGATATAGTGAAGCTTTCTTT	CSARGYSEAFF
TRBV4-1	TRBJ2-1	TRBD2	few	TGCGCCAGCAGCCACTCTAGGACTAGCGGGGTTTACAATGAGCAGTTCTTC	CASSHSRTSGVYNEQFF
TRBV28	TRBJ1-1	TRBD1	medium-sized	TGTGCCAGCAGACGTACAGGGGGGGAAGCTTTCTTT	CASRRTGGEAFF
TRBV5-4	TRBJ2-5	TRBD2	few	TGTGCCAGCAGGTCCGGGACTAGCGGCCAAGAGACCCAGTACTTC	CASRSGTSGQETQYF
TRBV20-1	TRBJ1-6	-	many	TGCAGTGCTACAGGGTTGGGGGGACGGCCCCTCCACTTT	CSATGLGGRPLHF
TRBV20-1	TRBJ1-1	-	few	TGCAGTGTTCTGCAGGGCAGTATGAACACTGAAGCTTTCTTT	CSVLQGSMNTEAFF
TRBV6-5	TRBJ1-1	-	medium-sized	TGTGCCAGCAGCCTACGAAGGGAGAACACTGAAGCTTTCTTT	CASSLRRENTEAFF
TRBV20-1	TRBJ1-2	TRBD1	many	TGCAGTGCGACCCAAGGACAGGGAAACTATGGCTACACCTTC	CSATQGQGNYGYTF
TRBV5-1	TRBJ2-1	TRBD2	many	TGCGCCAGCAGCTTGTTTTTAGCGGGGGCCTACAATGAGCAGTTCTTC	CASSLFLAGAYNEQFF